This TCR beta chain appears in the sequencing data of a study of cytomegalovirus exposure and HLA in healthy donors. Whole-study context: The same platform was used for the 100 to 150 validation repertoires and the 650 to 800 first-cohort repertoires, a later analysis reported. Study-level findings and limits: The tendency of first-cohort TCR clusters to co-occur in the 130 or so validation repertoires was identified by a subsequent analysis. Investigators reported over 150 TCR beta chains as tied to cytomegalovirus.

Some clones are missing from TCRdb's copy, which holds only in-frame ones; the method was immunoSEQ multiplex PCR. The profile shows 120,000 to 150,000 clones, about 89% of them singletons. Germline V gives CDR1 GTSNPN, CDR2 SVGIG (reference sequence). V was clipped by 0 bases and J by 6 bases, with 21 bases between them. The CDR3 totals 17 residues. Worth noting for this clone: Antigen unknown.

This TCR was recovered from a man aged 18 to 29 in good health and CMV-seronegative. This chain uses TRBV30 with TRBJ1-3, with a tentative D call TRBD1 (5 bases). The sample taken for sequencing was PBMCs. CDR3 region: CAWSVGLTDLWTNTIYF. CDR3 sequence (DNA): TGTGCCTGGAGTGTGGGGCTGACCGATCTCTGGACAAACACCATATATTTT. Complete variable domain (other parts from reference TRBV30 and TRBJ1-3): SQTIHQWPATLVQPVGSPLSLECTVEGTSNPNLYWYRQAAGRGLQLLFYSVGIGQISSEVPQNLSASRPQDRQFILSSKKLLLSDSGFYLCAWSVGLTDLWTNTIYFGEGSWLTVV.